This T cell receptor beta chain emerged from a study of T cell responses to AZD1222 COVID-19 vaccine (dated by TCRdb to about 2021). The study in broad terms: TCR sequencing was performed for fewer than 250 trial participants, of whom around 210 were given two doses of AZD1222 and 26 were given two doses of MenACWY control vaccine. Trial participants were enrolled into age subgroups of 18-55, 56-69 and 70-plus years, which contained about 150, 27 and 61 TCR-sequenced participants, respectively.

The CDR3 regions of human TCRbeta chains were subjected to immunosequencing. Regarding the original processing steps: Repertoire TCRs were checked for matches against a reference library of SARS-CoV-2-specific TCRs that had been generated using the MIRA antigen-specificity platform. Breadth was defined as the fraction of unique TCRs that were SARS-CoV-2-associated. Depth was defined as the fraction of total T cells that were SARS-CoV-2-associated. Using the MIRA data, each spike-specific TCR was mapped to the spike region that the TCR reacts to and placed in a CD4 or CD8 class. Log10-transformed breadth and depth values were compared by one-way ANOVA with Sidak's multiple comparisons tests. What TCRdb holds here is the immuneACCESS table cut down to in-frame rearrangements. Part of the clones is not present; checked against another copy, under half of the missing clones reflect an unresolved V gene, and the others are unexplained. V, J and clone size derive from that table, while D and trimming were established from the DNA sequence. The sample table records under 95,000 clones; over 75% of these occur just once. 8% to 13% of the sample comes from the top ten.

V and J are trimmed by 5 bases and 4 bases, and the gene matches miss 5 bases of the junction. Reading the germline V gene (reference sequence) gives CDR1 LNHDA and CDR2 SQIVND. The CDR3 runs 14 amino acids, cysteine and phenylalanine included. This entry keeps only the CDR3 DNA: 42 bases, framed from base 1. The time point label of this sample denotes: about 28 days (+/-7) after the second vaccine dose. Because spike-specific TCR depth and breadth did not differ between the two schedules, AZD1222 recipients who got a second dose at roughly 4 weeks were pooled with those who got a second dose at roughly 12 weeks. Samples from vaccinated people were obtained from the UK trials COV001 and COV002, which included a single-blind randomized controlled phase 2/3 trial of AZD1222 (ChAdOx1 nCoV-19) in healthy adults. For TCRbeta chain sequencing, PBMC samples were collected from trial participants at day 0 and at day 28 after the second dose.

Of note for this clone: Its antigen target is currently unknown. The input lacks base qualities; no much larger clone sits a single base away.

What the study reported, not specific to this receptor: Conclusions about previously exposed vaccinees are limited, since just 6 or 7 AZD1222 recipients were seropositive for SARS-CoV-2 at baseline. Nearly half of unique spike-specific TCRs reportedly recognized epitopes outside regions mutated in the B.1.351 and B.1.1.7 variants. CD4 TCRs associated with the vaccine covered the entire spike protein, and the dominant responses were in regions 160-218 and 743-854. Most participants were white British and females outnumbered males, and the authors suggested that clonal diversity may have been underestimated. The 56-69-year group was small, and its depth increase did not reach significance, likely because of low power. No day 14 peak-response samples were available, so repertoires were characterized only after the peak T cell response. A significant rise in spike-specific TCR breadth and depth was observed after two AZD1222 doses relative to day 0 and relative to MenACWY recipients.

The source was peripheral blood, collected 28 days after the second AZD1222 dose. The receptor's source is an adult who received the AZD1222 COVID-19 vaccine. The chain couples TRBV19 to TRBJ1-1, and TRBD1 matches 9 of the central bases. The CDR3 corresponds to CASSHRGLITEAFF. At the DNA level, the sequence is TGTGCCAGTAGTCACAGGGGGCTTATCACTGAAGCTTTCTTT. Full variable domain (CDR3 extended with the reference TRBV19 and TRBJ1-1 proteins): DGGITQSPKYLFRKEGQNVTLSCEQNLNHDAMYWYRQDPGQGLRLIYYSQIVNDFQKGDIAEGYSVSREKKESFPLTVTSAQKNPTAFYLCASSHRGLITEAFFGQGTRLTVV.